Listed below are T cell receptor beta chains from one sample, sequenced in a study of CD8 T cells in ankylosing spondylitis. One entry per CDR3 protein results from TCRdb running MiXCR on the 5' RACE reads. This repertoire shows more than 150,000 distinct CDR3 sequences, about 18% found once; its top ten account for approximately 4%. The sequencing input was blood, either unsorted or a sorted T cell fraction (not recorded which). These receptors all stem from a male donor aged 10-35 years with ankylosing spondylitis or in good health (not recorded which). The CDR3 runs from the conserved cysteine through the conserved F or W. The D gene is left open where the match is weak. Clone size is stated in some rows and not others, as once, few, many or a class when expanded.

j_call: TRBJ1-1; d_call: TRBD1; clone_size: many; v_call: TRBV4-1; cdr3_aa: CASSQGLVRGPTEAFF; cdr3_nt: TGCGCCAGCAGCCAAGGGCTGGTCAGGGGGCCCACTGAAGCTTTCTTT
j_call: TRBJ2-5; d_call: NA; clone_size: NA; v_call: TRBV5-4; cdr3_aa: CASSPTARQETQYF; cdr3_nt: TGTGCCAGCAGCCCAACGGCCAGACAAGAGACCCAGTACTTC
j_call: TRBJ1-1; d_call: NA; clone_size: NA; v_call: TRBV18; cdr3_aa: CASSPSGDTEAFF; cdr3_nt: TGTGCCAGCTCACCGAGCGGGGACACTGAAGCTTTCTTT
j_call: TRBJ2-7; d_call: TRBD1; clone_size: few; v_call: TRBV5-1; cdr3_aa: CASSWGQVPYEQYF; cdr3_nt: TGCGCCAGCAGCTGGGGACAGGTTCCCTACGAGCAGTACTTC
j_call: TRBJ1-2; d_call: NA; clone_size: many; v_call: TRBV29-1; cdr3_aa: CSVETHWGYGYTF; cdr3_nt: TGCAGCGTTGAAACACACTGGGGCTATGGCTACACCTTC
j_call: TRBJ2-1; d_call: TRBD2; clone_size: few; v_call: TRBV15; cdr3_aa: CAIPGLRLATEQFF; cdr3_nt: TGTGCCATCCCTGGCCTAAGACTAGCGACCGAGCAGTTCTTC
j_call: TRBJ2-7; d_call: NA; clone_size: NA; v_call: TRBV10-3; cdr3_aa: CAISESNEQYF; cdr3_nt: TGTGCCATCAGTGAGTCCAACGAGCAGTACTTC
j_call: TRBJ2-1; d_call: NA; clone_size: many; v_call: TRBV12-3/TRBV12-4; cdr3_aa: CASSSPLGFERLSSYNEQFF; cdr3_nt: TGTGCCAGCAGCTCCCCGTTAGGGTTCGAGCGGTTGAGCTCCTACAATGAGCAGTTCTTC
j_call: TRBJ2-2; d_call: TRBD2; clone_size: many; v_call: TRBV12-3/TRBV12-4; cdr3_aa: CASRPRLAEASNTGELFF; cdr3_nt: TGTGCCAGCAGACCACGACTAGCAGAAGCCTCGAACACCGGGGAGCTGTTTTTT
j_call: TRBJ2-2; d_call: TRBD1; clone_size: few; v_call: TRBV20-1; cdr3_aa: CSATIQGQAGELFF; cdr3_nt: TGCAGTGCTACAATACAGGGACAGGCCGGGGAGCTGTTTTTT
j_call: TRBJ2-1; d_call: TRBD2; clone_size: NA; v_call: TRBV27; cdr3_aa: CASSQTSGLDEQFF; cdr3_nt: TGTGCCAGCAGCCAGACTAGCGGACTCGATGAGCAGTTCTTC
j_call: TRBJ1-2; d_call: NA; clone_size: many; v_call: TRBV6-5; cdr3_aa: CASSYFQWGAGYTF; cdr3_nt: TGTGCCAGCAGTTACTTCCAGTGGGGGGCCGGCTACACCTTC
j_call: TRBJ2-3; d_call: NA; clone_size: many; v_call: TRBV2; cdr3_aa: CASRPARDTQYF; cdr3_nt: TGTGCCAGCAGGCCGGCGAGAGATACGCAGTATTTT
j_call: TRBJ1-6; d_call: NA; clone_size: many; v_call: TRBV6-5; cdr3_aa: CASSYRKDAYNSPLHF; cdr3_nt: TGTGCCAGCAGTTACCGAAAGGATGCCTATAATTCACCCCTCCACTTT
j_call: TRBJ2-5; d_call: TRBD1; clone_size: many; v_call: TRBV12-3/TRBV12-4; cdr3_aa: CASSPTGAKETQYF; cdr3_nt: TGTGCCAGCAGCCCGACAGGGGCCAAAGAGACCCAGTACTTC
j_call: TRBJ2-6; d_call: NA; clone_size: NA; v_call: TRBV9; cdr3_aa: CASSVVSWGPGANVLTF; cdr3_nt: TGTGCCAGCAGCGTAGTATCATGGGGTCCTGGGGCCAACGTCCTGACTTTC
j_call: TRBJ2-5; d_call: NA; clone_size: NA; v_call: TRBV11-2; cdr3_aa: CASTQGYQETQYF; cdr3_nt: TGTGCCAGCACCCAGGGTTACCAAGAGACCCAGTACTTC
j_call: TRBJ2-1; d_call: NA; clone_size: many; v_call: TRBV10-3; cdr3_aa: CAISEYGAINEQFF; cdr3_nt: TGTGCCATCAGTGAGTATGGCGCCATCAATGAGCAGTTCTTC
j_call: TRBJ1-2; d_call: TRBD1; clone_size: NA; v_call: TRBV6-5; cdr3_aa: CASSYSTPIQGVGYGYTF; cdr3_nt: TGTGCCAGCAGTTACTCTACTCCTATTCAGGGGGTGGGCTATGGCTACACCTTC
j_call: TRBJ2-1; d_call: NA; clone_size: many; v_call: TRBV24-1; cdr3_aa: CATSDPRVFDEQFF; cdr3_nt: TGTGCCACCAGTGACCCCCGTGTATTTGATGAGCAGTTCTTC
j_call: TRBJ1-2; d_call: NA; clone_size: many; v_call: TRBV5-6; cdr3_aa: CASSTTPGIDYGYTF; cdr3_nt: TGTGCCAGCAGCACGACCCCCGGGATCGACTATGGCTACACCTTC
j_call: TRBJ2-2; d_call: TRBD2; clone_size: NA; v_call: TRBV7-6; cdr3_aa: CASRAGGPFPDTGELFF; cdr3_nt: TGTGCCAGCAGGGCGGGAGGGCCCTTCCCGGACACCGGGGAGCTGTTTTTT
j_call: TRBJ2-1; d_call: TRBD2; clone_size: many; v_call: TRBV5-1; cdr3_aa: CASSFLAAYNEQFF; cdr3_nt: TGCGCCAGCAGCTTCCTAGCGGCTTACAATGAGCAGTTCTTC
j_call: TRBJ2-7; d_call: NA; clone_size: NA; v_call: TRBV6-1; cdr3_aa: CASNNQQYF; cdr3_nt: TGTGCCAGCAATAACCAGCAGTACTTC
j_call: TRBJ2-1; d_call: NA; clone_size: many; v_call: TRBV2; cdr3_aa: CAILQTTGMLSNEQFF; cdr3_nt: TGTGCCATCCTGCAAACCACAGGAATGTTGAGCAATGAGCAGTTCTTC
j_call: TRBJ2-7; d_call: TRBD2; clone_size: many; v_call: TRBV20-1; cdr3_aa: CSARDGAGDPYEQYF; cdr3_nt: TGCAGTGCTAGAGATGGGGCGGGAGACCCCTACGAGCAGTACTTC
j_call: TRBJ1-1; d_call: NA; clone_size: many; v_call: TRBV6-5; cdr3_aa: CADTSWTPRNTEAFF; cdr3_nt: TGTGCCGATACGTCCTGGACTCCAAGGAACACTGAAGCTTTCTTT
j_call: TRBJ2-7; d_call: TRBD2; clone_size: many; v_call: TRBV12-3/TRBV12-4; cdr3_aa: CASRRLAGAYEQYF; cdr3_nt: TGTGCCAGCAGGCGACTAGCGGGAGCCTACGAGCAGTACTTC
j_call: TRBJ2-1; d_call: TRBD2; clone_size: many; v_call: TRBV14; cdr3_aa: CASSQGSGRAFNEQFF; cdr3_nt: TGTGCCAGCAGCCAAGGAAGCGGGAGGGCCTTCAATGAGCAGTTCTTC
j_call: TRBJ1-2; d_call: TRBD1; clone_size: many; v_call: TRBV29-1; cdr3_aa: CSVDGTESHYGYTF; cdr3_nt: TGCAGCGTTGACGGGACAGAGAGTCACTATGGCTACACCTTC
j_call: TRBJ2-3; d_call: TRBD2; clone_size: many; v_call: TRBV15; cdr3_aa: CATSRDLLAGELDTQYF; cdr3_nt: TGTGCCACCAGCAGAGATTTGCTAGCGGGAGAACTAGATACGCAGTATTTT
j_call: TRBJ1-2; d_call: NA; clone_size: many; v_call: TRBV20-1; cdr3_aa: CSARDRGLGGSGYTF; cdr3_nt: TGCAGTGCCAGAGACCGGGGGCTCGGGGGTAGTGGCTACACCTTC
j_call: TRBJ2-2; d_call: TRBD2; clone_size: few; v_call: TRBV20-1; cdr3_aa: CSARRTSANTGELFF; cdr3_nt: TGCAGTGCTAGACGGACTAGCGCTAACACCGGGGAGCTGTTTTTT
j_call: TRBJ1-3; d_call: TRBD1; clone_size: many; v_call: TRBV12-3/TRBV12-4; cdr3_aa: CASSPDRGHGNTIYF; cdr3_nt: TGTGCCAGCAGTCCGGACAGGGGGCATGGAAACACCATATATTTT
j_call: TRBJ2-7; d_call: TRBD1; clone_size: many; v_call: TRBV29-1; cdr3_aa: CSVVGSLTGGAVYEQYF; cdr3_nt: TGCAGCGTTGTCGGAAGCCTGACAGGGGGCGCGGTCTACGAGCAGTACTTC
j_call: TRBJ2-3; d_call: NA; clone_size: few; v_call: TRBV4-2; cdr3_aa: CASSQSTVKLADTQYF; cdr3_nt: TGTGCCAGCAGCCAATCGACGGTCAAGTTGGCAGATACGCAGTATTTT
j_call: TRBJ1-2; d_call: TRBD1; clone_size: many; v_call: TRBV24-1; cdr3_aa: CATSERTGNGYTF; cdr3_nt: TGTGCCACCAGTGAACGGACAGGGAATGGCTACACCTTC
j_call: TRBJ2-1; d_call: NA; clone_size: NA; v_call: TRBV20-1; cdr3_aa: CSARRDTTYNEQFF; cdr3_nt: TGCAGTGCTAGACGGGACACCACGTACAATGAGCAGTTCTTC
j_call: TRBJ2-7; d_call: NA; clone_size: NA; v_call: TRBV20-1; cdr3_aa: CSAPKFEQYF; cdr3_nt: TGCAGTGCCCCCAAATTCGAGCAGTACTTC
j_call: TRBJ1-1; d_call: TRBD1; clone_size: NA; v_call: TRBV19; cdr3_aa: CASTDPGGTGEAFF; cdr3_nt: TGTGCCAGTACCGACCCGGGGGGGACAGGGGAAGCTTTCTTT
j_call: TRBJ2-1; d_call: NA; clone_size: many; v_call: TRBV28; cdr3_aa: CASSFLGKDNEQFF; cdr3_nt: TGTGCCAGCAGTTTTCTTGGAAAGGACAATGAGCAGTTCTTC
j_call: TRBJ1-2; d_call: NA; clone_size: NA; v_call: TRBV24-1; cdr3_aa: CATSLEGYGYTF; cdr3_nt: TGTGCCACCAGTCTCGAGGGGTATGGCTACACCTTC